This T cell receptor beta chain was obtained from a study of PD-1 blockade in mismatch repair-deficient tumors. Assay used: immunoSEQ multiplex PCR; TCRdb lists only in-frame clones, some missing. Of about 34,000 clones listed, around 80% are singletons. The TCR-sequenced patients were three responders to pembrolizumab. The source is an adult with mismatch repair-deficient cancer. The input for sequencing was PBMCs, taken 6 weeks after starting pembrolizumab.

The CDR3 here is CASGQGVTGELFF. As DNA, the CDR3 is TGTGCCAGCGGTCAGGGGGTCACCGGGGAGCTGTTTTTT. The V call is TRBV6-1, the J call TRBJ2-2; 7 bases are a match to TRBD1. Germline V gene data show CDR1 as MNHNS and CDR2 as SASEGT. The CDR3 has 13 amino acids. J lost 4 bases, V lost 8 bases, and 4 bases had no gene match.